Shown below are 8 T cell receptor beta chains from a single sample sequenced in a study of spatial heterogeneity in lung cancer. Overall study findings and caveats: The number of expanded tumor alpha and beta chains correlated with mutation number.

Time point indicated: sample taken at primary tumor resection. These receptors have no known antigen. TCRdb reprocessed the 5' RACE reads with MiXCR, giving one entry per CDR3 protein. The sample holds about 20,000 distinct CDR3 sequences, approximately 8.3% seen once. The specimen comprised lung tumor tissue, sampled at surgery. The receptors shown here come from a male donor with early-stage non-small cell lung cancer.

A remark on this clonotype: A much larger clone lies a single base off, so this may be a read error. The chain links TRBV6-2 or TRBV6-3 to TRBJ2-3; no firm D call. Germline V gives CDR1 MNHEY, CDR2 SVGEGT. Trimming left V 0 bases short and J 7 bases short, with 8 bases between. The CDR3 runs to 13 residues. CDR3 residues: CASSYSNTNTQYF. CDR3 nucleotides: TGTGCCAGCAGTTACTCGAATACGAATACGCAGTATTTT.

This clonotype showed up many times. The chain joins TRBV5-1 to TRBJ1-1, with D perhaps matching TRBD1 (5 bases). The germline V gene has CDR1 SGHRS and CDR2 YFSETQ. Deletions cut 8 bases from V and 2 bases from J, with 16 bases between. The CDR3 runs 14 residues. The CDR3 DNA reads as TGCGCCAGTAACGGCGGGACGGTCAACACTGAAGCTTTCTTT. Its translation: CASNGGTVNTEAFF.

This clonotype was found many times. J is TRBJ2-3 and V is TRBV10-3; D may be TRBD1 or TRBD2 (5 bases each). From germline, CDR1 is ENHRY and CDR2 SYGVKD. The CDR3 consists of 18 residues. The germline V and J ends were trimmed by 3 bases and 9 bases, with 28 bases remaining between them. The DNA for the CDR3 is TGTGCCATCAGTGATAACTTATCCGGGGCCGGGGTATTGGTGACGCAGTATTTT. Encoded protein: CAISDNLSGAGVLVTQYF.

In its sample, this clonotype was seen many times. The CDR3 sequence: CASSVPGDHYQDQPQHF. DNA for the CDR3: TGTGCCAGCAGCGTCCCGGGGGACCACTACCAAGATCAGCCCCAGCATTTT. The chain uses TRBV9 and TRBJ1-5; maybe TRBD1 (5 bases). This CDR3 is built from 17 residues. Between the trimmed V and J ends, which lost 2 bases and 5 bases, there was a span of 20 bases. Germline V lookup: CDR1 SGDLS, CDR2 YYNGEE. Variable domain in full (rest from reference TRBV9 and TRBJ1-5): DSGVTQTPKHLITATGQRVTLRCSPRSGDLSVYWYQQSLDQGLQFLIQYYNGEERAKGNILERFSAQQFPDLHSELNLSSLELGDSALYFCASSVPGDHYQDQPQHFGDGTRLSIL.

This clonotype was seen ten or more times. CDR3 DNA: TGTGCCTGCGAACTACCGGGGACCTACAGAGATTCTGGGGCCAACGTCCTGACTTTC. Translation: CACELPGTYRDSGANVLTF. The chain recombines TRBV30 with TRBJ2-6; D possibly uses TRBD1 or TRBD2 (5 bases each). The V and J ends lost 6 bases and 1 base respectively, with 25 bases between them. There are 19 residues in the CDR3. Germline V gene sequence: CDR1 GTSNPN, CDR2 SVGIG (reference sequence). Full variable domain (outside the CDR3, taken from reference TRBV30 and TRBJ2-6): SQTIHQWPATLVQPVGSPLSLECTVEGTSNPNLYWYRQAAGRGLQLLFYSVGIGQISSEVPQNLSASRPQDRQFILSSKKLLLSDSGFYLCACELPGTYRDSGANVLTFGAGSRLTVL.

The V gene is TRBV7-2, the J gene TRBJ1-2; 7 positions match TRBD1. The germline gives CDR1 SGHTA, CDR2 FQGNSA. V gave up 0 bases and J gave up 5 bases; unmatched junction bases: 6. This CDR3 comprises 15 residues. CDR3 nucleotide sequence: TGTGCCAGCAGCTTAGCTACAGGGGAACAGTATGGCTACACCTTC. It yields the protein CASSLATGEQYGYTF.

This clonotype has ten or more counts. The CDR3 DNA is TGCGCCAGCAGCCACCCCAGGGGGAGGAGCACAGATACGCAGTATTTT. Translated: CASSHPRGRSTDTQYF. This chain uses TRBV4-1 with TRBJ2-3; a possible D gene is TRBD1 (7 bases). Trimming stripped 3 bases from V and 0 bases from J, with 13 bases between. Germline assignment: CDR1 MGHRA and CDR2 YSYEKL. This CDR3 has 16 residues.

The rearrangement joins TRBV20-1 to TRBJ1-5; weak D call: TRBD1 (6 bases). The CDR3 consists of 17 residues. From germline, CDR1 is DFQATT and CDR2 SNEGSKA (reference sequence). The ends were cut back, 6 bases at V and 2 bases at J, with 23 bases in the middle. As DNA, the CDR3 is TGCAGTGCCCAAAGGGCGAAACAGGGTGAGGGCAATCAGCCCCAGCATTTT. This gives the protein CSAQRAKQGEGNQPQHF.